One and the same sample provided the 14 T cell receptor beta chains below, sequenced in a study of cytomegalovirus exposure and HLA in healthy donors. It was with 60 Vbeta and 13 Jbeta primers that the PCR ran. The repertoire was sequenced with immunoSEQ multiplex PCR; TCRdb's copy has only in-frame clones and lacks some. Among 95,000 to 150,000 clones, over 65% were seen once, and the ten largest hold more than 6.5%. The material sequenced was PBMCs. The receptors here all came from a woman between 40 and 50 years old in good health and CMV-seropositive.

The chain links TRBV4-2 to TRBJ2-1; TRBD2 agrees at 8 bases. The ends lost 4 bases at V and 9 bases at J; junction bases unmatched: 8. CDR3 length equals 14 residues. Germline V gene lookup returns CDR1 LGHNA and CDR2 YNFKEQ. In nucleotides, the CDR3 is TGTGCCAGCAGCCCCGGACTAGCCGGGGGTGAGCAGTTCTTC. It is translated as CASSPGLAGGEQFF.

This sequence joins TRBV6-4 and TRBJ1-1; a weak D match, TRBD1 (6 bases). Between the trimmed V and J ends, which lost 2 bases and 5 bases, there was a span of 9 bases. Germline V lookup: CDR1 MRHNA, CDR2 SNTAGT. The CDR3 has 13 residues. CDR3 in amino acids: CASSDTTGTEAFF. The CDR3 nucleotides are TGTGCCAGCAGTGACACCACAGGGACTGAAGCTTTCTTT.

With regard to this clone: Additional DNA sequences in this sample encode the identical CDR3. This chain joins TRBV6-1 and TRBJ1-3, with 8 positions matching TRBD1. Germline V gene data show CDR1 as MNHNS and CDR2 as SASEGT. With V trimmed by 3 bases and J by 2 bases, 3 bases remained unmatched. The CDR3 contains 15 residues. The CDR3 region has the DNA TGTGCCAGCAGTGAGCAGGGGGCTACTGGAAACACCATATATTTT. Protein product: CASSEQGATGNTIYF.

V is TRBV9 and J is TRBJ2-1, with 12 bases identical to TRBD2. The CDR3 covers 16 residues. The junction had 11 bases not matched to a gene; V was cut back by 4 bases and J by 9 bases. The germline CDR1 and CDR2 sequences are SGDLS and YYNGEE. The CDR3 sequence is CASSTRLAGESSEQFF. CDR3 DNA: TGTGCCAGCAGCACCCGACTAGCGGGAGAGAGTAGTGAGCAGTTCTTC. Filled out from reference TRBV9 and TRBJ2-1, the complete variable domain reads DSGVTQTPKHLITATGQRVTLRCSPRSGDLSVYWYQQSLDQGLQFLIQYYNGEERAKGNILERFSAQQFPDLHSELNLSSLELGDSALYFCASSTRLAGESSEQFFGPGTRLTVL.

This rearrangement joins TRBV14 to TRBJ2-7, with TRBD1 matching over 11 bases. This CDR3 is built from 15 residues. Germline-derived CDR1 and CDR2 are SGHDN and FVKESK. V was pared by 4 bases and J by 2 bases, with 4 bases of the junction left unmatched. The CDR3 protein is CASSRGTGGTYEQYF. In DNA form, the CDR3 reads TGTGCCAGCAGCCGCGGGACAGGGGGAACCTACGAGCAGTACTTC.

The rearrangement joins TRBV5-1 to TRBJ2-1, with D unresolved. The CDR3 has 16 amino acids. V was pared by 1 base and J by 1 base, with 12 bases between. The V gene's germline CDR1 is SGHRS and CDR2 YFSETQ. The CDR3 region is CASSLSLLVSYNEQFF. For the CDR3, the DNA is TGCGCCAGCAGCTTGAGTCTTCTAGTTTCCTACAATGAGCAGTTCTTC.

This clone was seen a handful of times. The chain recombines TRBV6-1 with TRBJ1-5; D ambiguous. With 8 bases removed from V and 2 bases from J, the gap between germline ends came to 13 bases. Germline CDR1 and CDR2: MNHNS and SASEGT. The CDR3 covers 14 residues. The CDR3 DNA follows: TGTGCCAGCTGGCTCGTACGGGGCAATCAGCCCCAGCATTTT. This sequence encodes CASWLVRGNQPQHF.

In this sample, this clone turned up a few times. The sample contains more than one DNA sequence encoding this CDR3. This rearrangement joins TRBV20-1 to TRBJ2-7; TRBD1 might be the D (6 bases). V was clipped by 4 bases and J by 5 bases, with 9 bases between them. There are 11 residues in the CDR3. CDR1 is DFQATT, CDR2 SNEGSKA, per germline (reference sequence). CDR3 amino acids: CSATPGDEQYF. DNA for the CDR3: TGCAGTGCTACCCCAGGGGACGAGCAGTACTTC.

This clone was detected only a few times. The genes are TRBV5-4 and TRBJ2-7, with 7 positions matching TRBD1. V gave up 2 bases and J gave up 5 bases; unmatched junction bases: 4. The CDR3 is 13 amino acids. The V gene's germline CDR1 is SGHNT and CDR2 YYREEE (reference sequence). The CDR3 here is CASSFQGVDEQYF. The CDR3 DNA reads TGTGCCAGCAGCTTTCAGGGGGTCGACGAGCAGTACTTC.

The rearrangement links TRBV4-1 to TRBJ2-7, with 8 positions matching TRBD1. The CDR3 is 16 amino acids. In germline, CDR1 is MGHRA, CDR2 YSYEKL. Losses at the gene ends were 0 bases for V and 6 bases for J; bases not matched to a gene: 10. The CDR3 region is CASSQDWGTGPLEQYF. The DNA for the CDR3 is TGCGCCAGCAGCCAAGATTGGGGGACAGGCCCCCTCGAGCAGTACTTC.

This clone appeared a few times. The chain uses TRBV28 and TRBJ2-5; 8 bases align to TRBD1. Per germline, CDR1 MDHEN and CDR2 SYDVKM. V was pared by 3 bases and J by 5 bases, with 5 bases of the junction left unmatched. CDR3 length: 14 amino acids. The CDR3 loop is CASSLQGAGETQYF. The CDR3 nucleotides are TGTGCCAGCAGTTTGCAGGGGGCGGGTGAGACCCAGTACTTC.

The chain couples TRBV19 to TRBJ1-6; 9 bases are shared with TRBD1. Germline V gives CDR1 LNHDA, CDR2 SQIVND (reference sequence). V was clipped by 7 bases and J by 7 bases; unmatched bases: 5. The CDR3 is made up of 14 amino acids. The CDR3 region has the DNA TGTGCCAGTACCCAGACAGGGGGGAATTCACCCCTCCACTTT. It codes for CASTQTGGNSPLHF.

The genes are TRBV9 and TRBJ2-1; the match to TRBD2 covers 11 bases. The CDR3 contains 16 residues. Germline V lookup: CDR1 SGDLS, CDR2 YYNGEE. V lost 3 bases, J lost 8 bases, and 10 bases stayed unmatched. The CDR3 sequence: CASSEGTSGGVDEQFF. CDR3 coding DNA: TGTGCCAGCAGCGAGGGAACTAGCGGGGGTGTGGATGAGCAGTTCTTC.

V is TRBV6-5 and J is TRBJ1-2; tentatively, D is TRBD1 (5 bases). Germline lookup yields CDR1 MNHEY and CDR2 SVGAGI. The CDR3 loop spans 14 amino acids. Trimming took 5 bases from V and 5 from J, leaving 15 bases between them. Here the CDR3 reads CASSEDTGEYGYTF. In nucleotides, the CDR3 is TGTGCCAGCAGTGAGGACACGGGCGAATATGGCTACACCTTC.